This T cell receptor (beta chain) derives from a study of blood T cell repertoires in COVID-19. V was shortened by 2 bases and J by 9 bases, with 14 bases between the two germline ends. The CDR3 consists of 14 residues. The germline V gene encodes CDR1 LGHDT and CDR2 YNNKEL (reference sequence). The repertoire was sequenced with immunoSEQ multiplex PCR; TCRdb's copy has only in-frame clones and lacks some. The sample records roughly 180,000 clones, roughly 84% being singletons. This receptor was obtained from a man aged 55 to 70 who had recovered from COVID-19. The gene calls are TRBV3-1 (or the pseudogene TRBV3-2) and TRBJ2-4, with D tentatively TRBD1 (6 bases). The source material was PBMCs or T cells enriched from blood (not recorded which). CDR3 sequence: CASSQTSQGGIQYF. The CDR3 nucleotides are TGTGCCAGCAGCCAAACTTCACAGGGCGGCATTCAGTACTTC.